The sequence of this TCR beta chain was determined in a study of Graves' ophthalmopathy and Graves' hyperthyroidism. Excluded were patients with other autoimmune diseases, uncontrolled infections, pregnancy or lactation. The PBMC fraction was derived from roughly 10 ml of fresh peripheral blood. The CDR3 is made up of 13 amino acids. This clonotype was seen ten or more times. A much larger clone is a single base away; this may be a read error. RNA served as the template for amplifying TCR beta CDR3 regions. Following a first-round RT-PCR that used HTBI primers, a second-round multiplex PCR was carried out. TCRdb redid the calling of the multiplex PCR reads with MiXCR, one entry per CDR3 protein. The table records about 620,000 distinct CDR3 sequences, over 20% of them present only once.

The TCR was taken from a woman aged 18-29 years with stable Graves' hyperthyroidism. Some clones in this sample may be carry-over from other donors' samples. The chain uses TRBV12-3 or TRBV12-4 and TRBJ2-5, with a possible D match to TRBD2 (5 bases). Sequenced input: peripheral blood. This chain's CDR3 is CASSHGIKETKYF. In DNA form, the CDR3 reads TGTGCCAGCAGTCACGGGATTAAAGAGACCAAGTACTTC.